This T cell receptor (beta chain) was sequenced in a study of metastatic and nonmetastatic thyroid tumors. Across the study: Patients with malignant and benign thyroid disease provided blood and tumor or nodule tissue, whose repertoires were compared. Points from the study as a whole: In blood and tumor, TCR beta diversity was reportedly significantly higher in malignant thyroid tumors than in benign nodules.

All patients were treatment-naive before thyroid surgery. Points on this clone: Its cognate antigen is unknown.

TCRdb ran MiXCR on the PCR reads. The sample shows some 93,000 clones, over 9.5% of them seen only once. Germline V lookup: CDR1 SEHNR, CDR2 FQNEAQ (reference sequence). The CDR3 is made up of 15 amino acids. V lost 5 bases, J lost 5 bases, and 10 bases stayed unmatched. The clonotype originates from a female donor with papillary thyroid cancer or a benign thyroid nodule (not recorded which). Some clones in this sample may be carry-over from other donors' samples. The sample consisted of blood. The rearrangement uses TRBV7-9 and TRBJ2-5; 8 bases line up with TRBD1. For the CDR3, the DNA is TGTGCCAGCAGCCAGGGACAGGTGGCCGCGGAGACCCAGTACTTC. It codes for CASSQGQVAAETQYF.